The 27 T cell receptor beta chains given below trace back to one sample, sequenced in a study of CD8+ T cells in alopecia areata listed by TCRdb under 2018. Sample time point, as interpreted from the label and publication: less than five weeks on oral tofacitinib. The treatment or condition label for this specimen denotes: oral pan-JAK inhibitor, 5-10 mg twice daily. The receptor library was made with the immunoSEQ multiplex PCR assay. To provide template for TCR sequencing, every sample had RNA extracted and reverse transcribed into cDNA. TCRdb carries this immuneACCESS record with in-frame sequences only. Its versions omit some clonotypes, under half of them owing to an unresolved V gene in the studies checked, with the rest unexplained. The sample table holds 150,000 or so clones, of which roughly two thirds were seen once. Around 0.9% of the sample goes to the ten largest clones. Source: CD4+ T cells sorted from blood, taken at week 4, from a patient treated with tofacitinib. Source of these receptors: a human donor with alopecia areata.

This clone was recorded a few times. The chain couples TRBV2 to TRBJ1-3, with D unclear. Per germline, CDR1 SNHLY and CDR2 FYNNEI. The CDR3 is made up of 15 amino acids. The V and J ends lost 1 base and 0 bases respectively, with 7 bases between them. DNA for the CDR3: TGTGCCAGCAGTGAAGTTGGCAGCTCTGGAAACACCATATATTTT. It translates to CASSEVGSSGNTIYF.

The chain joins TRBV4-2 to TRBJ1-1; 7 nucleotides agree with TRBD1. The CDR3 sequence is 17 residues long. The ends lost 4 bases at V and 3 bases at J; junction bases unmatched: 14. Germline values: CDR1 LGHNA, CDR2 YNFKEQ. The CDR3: CASSPGTARGWDTEAFF. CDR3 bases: TGTGCCAGCAGCCCGGGGACAGCACGGGGATGGGACACTGAAGCTTTCTTT.

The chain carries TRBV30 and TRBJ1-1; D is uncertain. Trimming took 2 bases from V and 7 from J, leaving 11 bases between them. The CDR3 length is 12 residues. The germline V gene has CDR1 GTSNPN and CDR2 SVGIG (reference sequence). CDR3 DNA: TGTGCCTGGAGTACGGAGACTCATGAAGCTTTCTTT. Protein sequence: CAWSTETHEAFF. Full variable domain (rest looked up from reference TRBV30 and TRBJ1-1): SQTIHQWPATLVQPVGSPLSLECTVEGTSNPNLYWYRQAAGRGLQLLFYSVGIGQISSEVPQNLSASRPQDRQFILSSKKLLLSDSGFYLCAWSTETHEAFFGQGTRLTVV.

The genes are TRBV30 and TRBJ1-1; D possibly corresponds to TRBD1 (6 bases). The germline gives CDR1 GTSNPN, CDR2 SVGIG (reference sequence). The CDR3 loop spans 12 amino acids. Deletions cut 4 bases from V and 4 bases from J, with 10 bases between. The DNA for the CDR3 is TGTGCCTGGAAGGACAGATTCACTGAAGCTTTCTTT. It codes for CAWKDRFTEAFF.

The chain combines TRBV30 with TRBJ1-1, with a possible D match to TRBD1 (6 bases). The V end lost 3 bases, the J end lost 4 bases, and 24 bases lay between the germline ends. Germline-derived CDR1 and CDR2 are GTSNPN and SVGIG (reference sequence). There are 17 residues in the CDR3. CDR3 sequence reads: CAWSSARGAHRSTEAFF. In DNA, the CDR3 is TGTGCCTGGAGCAGCGCTCGGGGGGCACACCGGAGCACTGAAGCTTTCTTT.

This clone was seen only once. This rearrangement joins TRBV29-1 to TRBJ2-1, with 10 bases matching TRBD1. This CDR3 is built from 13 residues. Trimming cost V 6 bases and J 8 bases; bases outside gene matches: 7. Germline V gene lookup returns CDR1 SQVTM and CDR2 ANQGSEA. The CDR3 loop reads CSVVGTGVYEQFF. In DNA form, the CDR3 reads TGCAGCGTAGTCGGGACAGGGGTGTATGAGCAGTTCTTC.

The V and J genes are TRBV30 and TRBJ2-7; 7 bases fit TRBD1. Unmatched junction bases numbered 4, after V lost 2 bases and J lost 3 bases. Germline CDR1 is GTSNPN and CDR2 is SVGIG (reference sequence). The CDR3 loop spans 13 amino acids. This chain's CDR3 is CAWSRGGSYEQYF. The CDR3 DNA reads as TGTGCCTGGAGTAGAGGGGGCAGCTACGAGCAGTACTTC.

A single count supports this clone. This CDR3 reads CASSLRLLPTYEQYF. CDR3 nucleotide sequence: TGTGCCAGCAGCTTAAGACTTCTCCCAACCTACGAGCAGTACTTC. This chain uses TRBV7-2 with TRBJ2-7; D unclear. The CDR3 consists of 15 residues. V was clipped by 2 bases and J by 2 bases, with 13 bases between them. The germline V gene has CDR1 SGHTA and CDR2 FQGNSA.

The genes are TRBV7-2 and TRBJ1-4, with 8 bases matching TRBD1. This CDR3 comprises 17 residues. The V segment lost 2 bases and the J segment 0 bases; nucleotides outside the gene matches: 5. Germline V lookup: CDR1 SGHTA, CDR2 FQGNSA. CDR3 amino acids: CASSLQGASATNEKLFF. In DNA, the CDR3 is TGTGCCAGCAGCTTACAGGGGGCTTCTGCAACTAATGAAAAACTGTTTTTT.

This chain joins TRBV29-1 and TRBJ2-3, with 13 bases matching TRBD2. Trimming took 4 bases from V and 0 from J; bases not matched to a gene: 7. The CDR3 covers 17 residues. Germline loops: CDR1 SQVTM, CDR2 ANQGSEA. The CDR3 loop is CSVVGGLAGSSTDTQYF. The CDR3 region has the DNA TGCAGCGTTGTGGGGGGACTAGCGGGATCTAGCACAGATACGCAGTATTTT.

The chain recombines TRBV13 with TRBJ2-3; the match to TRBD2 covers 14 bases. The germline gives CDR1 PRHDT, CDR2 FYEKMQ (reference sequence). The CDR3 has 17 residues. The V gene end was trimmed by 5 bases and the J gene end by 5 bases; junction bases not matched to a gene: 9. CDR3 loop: CASSPRTSGGLGDTQYF. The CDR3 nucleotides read TGTGCCAGCAGCCCGCGGACTAGCGGGGGGCTGGGAGATACGCAGTATTTT.

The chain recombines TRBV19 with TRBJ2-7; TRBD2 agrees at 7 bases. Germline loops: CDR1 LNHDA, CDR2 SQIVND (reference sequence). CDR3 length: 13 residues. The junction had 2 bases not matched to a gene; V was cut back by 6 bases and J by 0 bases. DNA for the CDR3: TGTGCCAGTAGACCGGGAGGCTCCTACGAGCAGTACTTC. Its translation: CASRPGGSYEQYF.

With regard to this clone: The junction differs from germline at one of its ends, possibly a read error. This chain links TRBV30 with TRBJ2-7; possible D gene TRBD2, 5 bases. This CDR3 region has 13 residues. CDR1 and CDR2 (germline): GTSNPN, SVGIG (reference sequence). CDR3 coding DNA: TGTGCTTGGACCGGGGATCTCTCCTACGAGCAGTACTTC. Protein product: CAWTGDLSYEQYF.

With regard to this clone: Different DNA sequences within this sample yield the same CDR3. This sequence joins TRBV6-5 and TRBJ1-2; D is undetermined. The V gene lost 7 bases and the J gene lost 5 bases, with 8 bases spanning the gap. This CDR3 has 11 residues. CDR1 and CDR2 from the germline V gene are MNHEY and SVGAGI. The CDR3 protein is CASTQGYGYTF. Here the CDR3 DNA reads TGTGCCAGCACCCAAGGGTATGGCTACACCTTC.

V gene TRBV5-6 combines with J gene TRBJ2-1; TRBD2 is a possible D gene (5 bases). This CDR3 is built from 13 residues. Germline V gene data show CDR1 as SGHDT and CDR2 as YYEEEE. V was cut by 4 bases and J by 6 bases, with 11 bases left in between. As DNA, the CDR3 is TGTGCCAGCAGCCTCGGGGTCTTCAATGAGCAGTTCTTC. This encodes CASSLGVFNEQFF.

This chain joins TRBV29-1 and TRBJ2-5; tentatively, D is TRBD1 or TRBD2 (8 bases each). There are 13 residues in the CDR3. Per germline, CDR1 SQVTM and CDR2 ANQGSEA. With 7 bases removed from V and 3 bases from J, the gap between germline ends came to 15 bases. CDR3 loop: CSAGRGQEETQYF. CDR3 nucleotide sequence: TGCAGCGCCGGGAGGGGACAGGAAGAGACCCAGTACTTC.

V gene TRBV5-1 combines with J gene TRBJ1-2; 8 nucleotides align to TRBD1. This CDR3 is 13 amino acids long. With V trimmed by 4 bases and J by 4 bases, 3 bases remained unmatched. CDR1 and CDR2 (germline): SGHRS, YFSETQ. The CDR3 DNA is TGCGCCAGCAGCATCGGACAGGGCTATGGCTACACCTTC. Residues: CASSIGQGYGYTF.

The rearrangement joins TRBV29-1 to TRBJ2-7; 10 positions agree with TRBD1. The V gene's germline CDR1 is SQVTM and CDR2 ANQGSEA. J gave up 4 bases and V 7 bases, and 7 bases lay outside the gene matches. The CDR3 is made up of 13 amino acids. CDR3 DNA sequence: TGCAGCGCCGGAGGACAGGGGGAGTACGAGCAGTACTTC. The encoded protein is CSAGGQGEYEQYF.

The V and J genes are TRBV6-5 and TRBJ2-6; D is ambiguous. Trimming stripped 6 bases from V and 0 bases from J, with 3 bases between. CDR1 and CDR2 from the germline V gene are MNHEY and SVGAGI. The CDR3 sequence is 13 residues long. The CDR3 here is CASRSSGANVLTF. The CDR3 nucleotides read TGTGCCAGCAGGAGCTCTGGGGCCAACGTCCTGACTTTC.

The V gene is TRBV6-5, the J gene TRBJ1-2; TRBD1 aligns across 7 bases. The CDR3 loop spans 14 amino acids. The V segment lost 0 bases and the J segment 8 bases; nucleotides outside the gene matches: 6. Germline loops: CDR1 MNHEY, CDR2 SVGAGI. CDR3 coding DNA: TGTGCCAGCAGTTACTCTGACAGGGCGAGGGGCTACACCTTC. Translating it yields CASSYSDRARGYTF.

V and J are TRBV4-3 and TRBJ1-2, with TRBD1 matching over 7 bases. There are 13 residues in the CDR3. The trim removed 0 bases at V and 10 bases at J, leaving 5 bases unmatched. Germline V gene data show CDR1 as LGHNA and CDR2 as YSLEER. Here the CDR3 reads CASSQDRGTDYTF. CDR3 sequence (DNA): TGCGCCAGCAGCCAAGATAGGGGGACAGACTACACCTTC.

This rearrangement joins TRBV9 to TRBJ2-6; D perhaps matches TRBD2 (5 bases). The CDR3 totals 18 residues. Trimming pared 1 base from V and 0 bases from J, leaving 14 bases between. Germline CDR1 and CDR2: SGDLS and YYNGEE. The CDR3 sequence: CASSVRTAPDSGANVLTF. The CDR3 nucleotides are TGTGCCAGCAGCGTAAGGACTGCACCAGACTCTGGGGCCAACGTCCTGACTTTC.

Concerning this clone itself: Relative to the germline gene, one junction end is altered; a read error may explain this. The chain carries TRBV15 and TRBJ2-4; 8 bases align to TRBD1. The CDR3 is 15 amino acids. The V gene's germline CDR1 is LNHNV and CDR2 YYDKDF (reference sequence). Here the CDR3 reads CATSRDLEWGQENLF. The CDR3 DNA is TGTGCCACCAGCAGAGATCTTGAGTGGGGACAGGAGAACCTCTTC.

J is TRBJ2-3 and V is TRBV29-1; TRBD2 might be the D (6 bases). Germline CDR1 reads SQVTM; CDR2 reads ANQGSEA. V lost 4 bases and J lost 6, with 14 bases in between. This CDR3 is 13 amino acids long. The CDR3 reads CSVGGLLFDTQYF. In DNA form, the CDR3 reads TGCAGCGTTGGGGGACTGCTGTTTGATACGCAGTATTTT.

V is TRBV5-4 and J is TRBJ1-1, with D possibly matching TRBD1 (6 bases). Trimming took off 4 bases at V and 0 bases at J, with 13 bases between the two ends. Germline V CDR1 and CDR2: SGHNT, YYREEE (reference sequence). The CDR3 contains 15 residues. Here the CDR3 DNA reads TGTGCCAGCAGCCACCCGGGGGGCATGAACACTGAAGCTTTCTTT. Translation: CASSHPGGMNTEAFF.

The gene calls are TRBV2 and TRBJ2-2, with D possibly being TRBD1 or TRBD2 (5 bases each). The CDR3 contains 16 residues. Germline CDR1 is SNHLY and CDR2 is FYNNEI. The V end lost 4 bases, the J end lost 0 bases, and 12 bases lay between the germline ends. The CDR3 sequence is CASSGGRRANTGELFF. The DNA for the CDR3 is TGTGCCAGCAGTGGGGGACGCCGCGCGAACACCGGGGAGCTGTTTTTT.

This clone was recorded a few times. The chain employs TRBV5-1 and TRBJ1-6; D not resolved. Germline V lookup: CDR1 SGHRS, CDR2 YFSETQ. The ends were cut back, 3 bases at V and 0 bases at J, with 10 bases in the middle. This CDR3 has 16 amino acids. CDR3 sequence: CASSSGKSSYNSPLHF. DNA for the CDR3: TGCGCCAGCAGCTCTGGGAAAAGCTCCTATAATTCACCCCTCCACTTT. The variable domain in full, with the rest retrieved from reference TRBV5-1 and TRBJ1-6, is KAGVTQTPRYLIKTRGQQVTLSCSPISGHRSVSWYQQTPGQGLQFLFEYFSETQRNKGNFPGRFSGRQFSNSRSEMNVSTLELGDSALYLCASSSGKSSYNSPLHFGNGTRLTVT.